The 5 T cell receptor beta chains below come from one sample, sequenced in a study of CD8+CD57+ T cells in acquired aplastic anemia. Patients picked for sequencing had shown CD8+CD57+ cell expansion detected by flow cytometry. TCR beta VDJ and CDR3 profiling used genomic DNA as template. One entry per CDR3 protein results from TCRdb running MiXCR on the reads. Of about 190,000 distinct CDR3 sequences listed, around 47% are singletons. The sequenced sample was sorted CD4+, CD8+, or CD8+CD57+ T cells (not recorded which) from PBMCs. All receptors derive from a human donor with aplastic anemia.

The table lists this clonotype with many counts. This chain links TRBV5-1 with TRBJ1-1, with 9 positions matching TRBD1. The CDR3 sequence is 15 residues long. Per the germline V gene, CDR1 is SGHRS and CDR2 is YFSETQ. The trim removed 4 bases at V and 1 base at J, leaving 5 bases unmatched. CDR3 nucleotides: TGCGCCAGCAGCCGACCGGGACAGGGGAACACTGAAGCTTTCTTT. It encodes CASSRPGQGNTEAFF.

DNA for the CDR3: TGCAGTGCTTCCTATCCAGGGGGTGGAAAGAATGAGCAGTTCTTC. It codes for CSASYPGGGKNEQFF. The rearrangement links TRBV20-1 to TRBJ2-1; 7 nucleotides agree with TRBD1. In germline, CDR1 is DFQATT, CDR2 SNEGSKA (reference sequence). The CDR3 extends over 15 amino acids. Germline trimming cut 5 bases from V and 7 bases from J; bases unmatched to any gene: 14.

This clonotype was counted between two and nine times. CDR3 protein: CAISGGQGYEQYF. In nucleotides, the CDR3 is TGTGCCATCAGTGGGGGACAGGGATACGAGCAGTACTTC. The chain couples TRBV10-3 to TRBJ2-7; 9 bases line up with TRBD1. Germline values: CDR1 ENHRY, CDR2 SYGVKD. With 4 bases clipped from V and 4 bases from J, the junction kept 2 bases outside the gene matches. There are 13 residues in the CDR3.

Concerning this clonotype: A read error may account for a junction end that differs from germline. The chain is built from TRBV25-1 and TRBJ2-2; weak D call: TRBD2 (6 bases). The CDR3 is 14 amino acids. CDR1 and CDR2 (germline): MGHDK, SYGVNS. CDR3 amino acids: CASSFRASTGGLFF. The CDR3, as DNA: TGTGCCAGCAGTTTCAGGGCGAGCACCGGGGGGCTGTTTTTT.

V usage is TRBV7-6 and J usage is TRBJ2-3; 12 bases are a match to TRBD2. The CDR3 covers 17 residues. Trimming took 3 bases from V and 0 from J; bases not matched to a gene: 4. Germline CDR1 and CDR2: SGHVS and FNYEAQ. CDR3: CASSFGLAGSSTDTQYF. The CDR3 DNA reads as TGTGCCAGCAGCTTCGGACTAGCGGGGAGTAGCACAGATACGCAGTATTTT.